What follows are 4 T cell receptor beta chains derived from one specimen sequenced in a study of ipilimumab plus nivolumab after autologous stem cell transplantation. Some clones are missing from TCRdb's copy, which holds only in-frame ones; the method was immunoSEQ multiplex PCR. The repertoire has around 15,000 clones, around four fifths of them found once; the top ten carry approximately 10%. The source was PBMCs, collected in a trial of ipilimumab plus nivolumab as post-transplant consolidation. Every receptor here comes from a male donor with diffuse large B-cell lymphoma.

This chain connects TRBV9 to TRBJ1-2; 7 positions agree with TRBD1. This CDR3 is 14 amino acids long. Germline CDR1 SGDLS, CDR2 YYNGEE. V was pared by 4 bases and J by 8 bases, with 11 bases of the junction left unmatched. The CDR3 loop is CASSPLGQISGYTF. Here the CDR3 DNA reads TGTGCCAGCAGCCCCCTGGGACAGATCTCCGGCTACACCTTC.

The chain is built from TRBV19 and TRBJ1-5; 10 nucleotides align to TRBD1. V trimming: 5 bases; J trimming: 2 bases; junction bases outside the gene matches: 3. The V gene's germline CDR1 is LNHDA and CDR2 SQIVND (reference sequence). The CDR3 loop spans 15 amino acids. CDR3 amino acids: CASSPGTGGNQPQHF. CDR3 DNA: TGTGCCAGTAGTCCCGGGACAGGGGGCAATCAGCCCCAGCATTTT.

V usage is TRBV18 and J usage is TRBJ1-6; TRBD1 aligns across 9 bases. With V trimmed by 2 bases and J by 7 bases, 3 bases remained unmatched. Germline CDR1 and CDR2: KGHSH and LQKENI. The CDR3 is 15 residues long. Here the CDR3 reads CASSPRTGENSPLHF. The CDR3 bases are TGTGCCAGCTCACCAAGGACAGGGGAGAATTCACCCCTCCACTTT.

V is TRBV7-9 and J is TRBJ2-5; 12 positions match TRBD1. Germline V gene lookup returns CDR1 SEHNR and CDR2 FQNEAQ (reference sequence). The CDR3 loop spans 16 amino acids. The ends lost 5 bases at V and 5 bases at J; junction bases unmatched: 9. CDR3 sequence: CASSHRDRGLRETQYF. The CDR3 nucleotides are TGTGCCAGCAGCCACCGGGACAGGGGGCTTCGGGAGACCCAGTACTTC.